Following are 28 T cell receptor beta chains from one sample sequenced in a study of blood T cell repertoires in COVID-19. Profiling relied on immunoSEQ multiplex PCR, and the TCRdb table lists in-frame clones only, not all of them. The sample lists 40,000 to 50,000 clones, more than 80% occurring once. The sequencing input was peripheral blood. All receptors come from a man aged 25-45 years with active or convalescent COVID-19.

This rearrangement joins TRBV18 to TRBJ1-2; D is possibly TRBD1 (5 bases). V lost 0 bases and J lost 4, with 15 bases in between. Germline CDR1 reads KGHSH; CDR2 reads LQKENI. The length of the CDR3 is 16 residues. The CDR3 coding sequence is TGTGCCAGCTCACCACCTAGCGGACAACGGACCTATGGCTACACCTTC. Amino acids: CASSPPSGQRTYGYTF.

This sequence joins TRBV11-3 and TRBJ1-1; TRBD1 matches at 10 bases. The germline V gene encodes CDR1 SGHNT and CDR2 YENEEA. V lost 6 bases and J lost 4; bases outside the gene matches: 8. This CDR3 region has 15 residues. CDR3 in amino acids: CASRTRQGAGTEAFF. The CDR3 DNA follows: TGTGCCAGCAGAACCAGACAGGGGGCTGGCACTGAAGCTTTCTTT.

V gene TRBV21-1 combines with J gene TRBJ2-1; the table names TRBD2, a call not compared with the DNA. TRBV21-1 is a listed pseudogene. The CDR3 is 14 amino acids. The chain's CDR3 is CASSKSGSPDEQFF. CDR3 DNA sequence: TGTGCCAGCAGCAAATCGGGGAGTCCGGATGAGCAGTTCTTC.

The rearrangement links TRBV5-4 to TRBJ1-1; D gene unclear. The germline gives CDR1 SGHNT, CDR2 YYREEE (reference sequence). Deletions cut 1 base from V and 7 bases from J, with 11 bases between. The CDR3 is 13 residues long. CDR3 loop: CASSLKGEGEAFF. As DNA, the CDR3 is TGTGCCAGCAGCTTGAAGGGCGAGGGTGAAGCTTTCTTT.

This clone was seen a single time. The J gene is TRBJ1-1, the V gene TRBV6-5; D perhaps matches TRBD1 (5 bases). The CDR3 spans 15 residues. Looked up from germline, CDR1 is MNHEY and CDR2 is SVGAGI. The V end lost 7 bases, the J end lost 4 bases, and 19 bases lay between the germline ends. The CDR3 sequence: CASTSGGAPGTEAFF. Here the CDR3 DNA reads TGTGCCAGCACCTCTGGTGGGGCGCCGGGCACTGAAGCTTTCTTT.

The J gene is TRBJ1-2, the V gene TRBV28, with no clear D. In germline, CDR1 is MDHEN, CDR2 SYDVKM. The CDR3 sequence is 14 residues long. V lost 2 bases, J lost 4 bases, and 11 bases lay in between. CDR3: CASSLTQVGYGYTF. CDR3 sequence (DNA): TGTGCCAGCAGTTTAACTCAGGTTGGCTATGGCTACACCTTC.

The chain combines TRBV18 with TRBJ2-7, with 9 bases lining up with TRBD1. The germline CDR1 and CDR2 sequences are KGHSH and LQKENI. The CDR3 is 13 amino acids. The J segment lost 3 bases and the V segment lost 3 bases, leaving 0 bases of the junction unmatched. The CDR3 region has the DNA TGTGCCAGCTCACCGACAGGGGGCTACGAGCAGTACTTC. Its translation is CASSPTGGYEQYF.

CDR3 sequence reads: CASSKKGQGVLEPQHF. In DNA form, the CDR3 reads TGTGCCAGCAGCAAAAAGGGCCAGGGGGTGTTGGAGCCCCAGCATTTT. The chain is built from TRBV21-1 and TRBJ1-5; the table's D call, TRBD1, has no DNA check behind it. TRBV21-1 is noted as a pseudogene. This CDR3 contains 16 residues.

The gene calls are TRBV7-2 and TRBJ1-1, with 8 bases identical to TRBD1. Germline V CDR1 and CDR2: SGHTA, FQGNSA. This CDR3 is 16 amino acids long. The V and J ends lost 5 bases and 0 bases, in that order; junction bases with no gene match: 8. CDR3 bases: TGTGCCAGCAGCCCAGGACAGGGATTCATGAACACTGAAGCTTTCTTT. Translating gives CASSPGQGFMNTEAFF.

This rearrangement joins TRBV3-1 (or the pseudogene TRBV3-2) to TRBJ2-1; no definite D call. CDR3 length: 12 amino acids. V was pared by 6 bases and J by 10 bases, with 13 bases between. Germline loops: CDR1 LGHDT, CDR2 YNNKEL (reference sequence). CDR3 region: CASSGGGDEQFF. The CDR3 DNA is TGTGCCAGCAGTGGTGGCGGCGACGAGCAGTTCTTC.

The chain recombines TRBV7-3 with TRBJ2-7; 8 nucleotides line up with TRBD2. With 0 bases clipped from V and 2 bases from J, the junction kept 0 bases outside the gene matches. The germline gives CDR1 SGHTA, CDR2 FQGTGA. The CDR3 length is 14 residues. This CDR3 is CASSLTSGAYEQYF. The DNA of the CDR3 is TGTGCCAGCAGCTTAACTAGCGGGGCCTACGAGCAGTACTTC.

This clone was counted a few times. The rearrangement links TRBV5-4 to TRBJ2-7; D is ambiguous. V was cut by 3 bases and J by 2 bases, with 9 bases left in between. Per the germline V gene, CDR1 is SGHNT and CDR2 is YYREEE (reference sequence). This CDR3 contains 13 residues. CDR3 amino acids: CASSYGRTYEQYV. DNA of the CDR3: TGTGCCAGCAGCTATGGGCGTACCTACGAGCAGTACGTC.

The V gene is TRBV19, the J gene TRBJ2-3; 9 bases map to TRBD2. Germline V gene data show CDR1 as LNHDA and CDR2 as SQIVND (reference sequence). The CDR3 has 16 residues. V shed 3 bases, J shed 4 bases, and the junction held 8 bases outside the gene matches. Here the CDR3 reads CASSMWSSGAADTQYF. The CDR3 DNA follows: TGTGCCAGTAGTATGTGGTCTAGCGGGGCGGCAGATACGCAGTATTTT.

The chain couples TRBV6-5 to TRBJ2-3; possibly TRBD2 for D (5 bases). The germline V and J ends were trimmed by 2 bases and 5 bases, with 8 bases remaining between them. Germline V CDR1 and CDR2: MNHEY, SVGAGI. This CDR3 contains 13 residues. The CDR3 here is CASSYDGGDTQYF. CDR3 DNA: TGTGCCAGCAGTTACGACGGAGGAGATACGCAGTATTTT.

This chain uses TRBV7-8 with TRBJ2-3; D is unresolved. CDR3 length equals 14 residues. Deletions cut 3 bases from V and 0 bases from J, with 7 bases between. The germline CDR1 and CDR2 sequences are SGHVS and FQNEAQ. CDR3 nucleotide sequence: TGTGCCAGCAGCTTTAGCTTTAGCACAGATACGCAGTATTTT. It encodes CASSFSFSTDTQYF.

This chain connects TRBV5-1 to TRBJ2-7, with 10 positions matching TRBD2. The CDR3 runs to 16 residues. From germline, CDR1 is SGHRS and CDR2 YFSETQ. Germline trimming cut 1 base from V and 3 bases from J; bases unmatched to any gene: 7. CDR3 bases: TGCGCCAGCAGCTTGAGTCTAGCGGGGGCCAACTACGAGCAGTACTTC. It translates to CASSLSLAGANYEQYF.

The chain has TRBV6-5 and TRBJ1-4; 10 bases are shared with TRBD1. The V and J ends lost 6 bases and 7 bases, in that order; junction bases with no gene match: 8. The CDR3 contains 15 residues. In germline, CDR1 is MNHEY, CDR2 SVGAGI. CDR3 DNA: TGTGCCAGCAGGGGACAGGGGAACCCCACTGAAAAACTGTTTTTT. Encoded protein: CASRGQGNPTEKLFF.

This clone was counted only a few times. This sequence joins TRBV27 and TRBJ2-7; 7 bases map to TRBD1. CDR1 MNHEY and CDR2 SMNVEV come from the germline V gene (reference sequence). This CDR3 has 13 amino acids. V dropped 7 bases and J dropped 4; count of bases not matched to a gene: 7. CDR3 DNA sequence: TGTGCCAGCACCTATGGGGACAGTTACGAGCAGTACGTC. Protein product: CASTYGDSYEQYV.

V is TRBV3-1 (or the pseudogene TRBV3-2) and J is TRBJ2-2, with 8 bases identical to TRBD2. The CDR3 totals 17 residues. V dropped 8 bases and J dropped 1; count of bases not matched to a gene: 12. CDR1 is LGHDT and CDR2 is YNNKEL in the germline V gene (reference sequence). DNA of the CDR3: TGTGCCAGCGGCCTCCGGGGGGGCGATGGGAACACCGGGGAGCTGTTTTTT. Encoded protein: CASGLRGGDGNTGELFF.

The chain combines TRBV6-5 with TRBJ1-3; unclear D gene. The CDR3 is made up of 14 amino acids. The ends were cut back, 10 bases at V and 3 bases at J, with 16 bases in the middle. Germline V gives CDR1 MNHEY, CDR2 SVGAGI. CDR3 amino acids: CATIQRPGGNTIYF. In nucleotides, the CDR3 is TGTGCCACCATCCAGCGCCCTGGTGGAAACACCATATATTTT.

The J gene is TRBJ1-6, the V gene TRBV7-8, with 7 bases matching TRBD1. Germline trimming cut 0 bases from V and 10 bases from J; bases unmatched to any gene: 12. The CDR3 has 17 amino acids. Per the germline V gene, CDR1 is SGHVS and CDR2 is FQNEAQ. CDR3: CASSLAGARQGRSPLHF. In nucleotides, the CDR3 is TGTGCCAGCAGCTTAGCGGGCGCCCGACAGGGCCGGTCACCCCTCCACTTT.

Written as DNA, the CDR3 is TGTGCCAGCAGCTTAGGCCCAAGGGGGCGGGCTAATGAAAAACTGTTTTTT. This codes for CASSLGPRGRANEKLFF. The chain combines TRBV7-2 with TRBJ1-4, with 7 bases fitting TRBD1. The V gene end was trimmed by 1 base and the J gene end by 3 bases; junction bases not matched to a gene: 8. The length of the CDR3 is 17 residues. Per the germline V gene, CDR1 is SGHTA and CDR2 is FQGNSA.

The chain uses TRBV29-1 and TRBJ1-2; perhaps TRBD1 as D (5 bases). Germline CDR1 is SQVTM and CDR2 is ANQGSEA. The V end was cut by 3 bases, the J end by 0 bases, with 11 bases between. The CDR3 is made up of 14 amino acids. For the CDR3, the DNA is TGCAGCGTTGAGGGGCTTCCCACTAACTATGGCTACACCTTC. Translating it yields CSVEGLPTNYGYTF.

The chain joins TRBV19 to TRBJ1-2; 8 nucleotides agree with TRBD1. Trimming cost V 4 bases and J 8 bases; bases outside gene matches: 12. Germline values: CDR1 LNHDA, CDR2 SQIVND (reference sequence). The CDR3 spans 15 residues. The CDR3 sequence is CASSKPTGVKAGYTF. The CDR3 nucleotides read TGTGCCAGTAGTAAACCGACAGGGGTAAAAGCAGGCTACACCTTC.

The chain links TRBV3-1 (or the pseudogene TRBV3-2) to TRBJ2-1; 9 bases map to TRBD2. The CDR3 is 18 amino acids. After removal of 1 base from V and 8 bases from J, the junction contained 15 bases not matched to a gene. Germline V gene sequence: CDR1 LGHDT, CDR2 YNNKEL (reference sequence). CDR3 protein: CASSQVPWSGGPGDEQFF. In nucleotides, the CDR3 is TGTGCCAGCAGCCAAGTCCCGTGGAGCGGGGGGCCTGGGGATGAGCAGTTCTTC.

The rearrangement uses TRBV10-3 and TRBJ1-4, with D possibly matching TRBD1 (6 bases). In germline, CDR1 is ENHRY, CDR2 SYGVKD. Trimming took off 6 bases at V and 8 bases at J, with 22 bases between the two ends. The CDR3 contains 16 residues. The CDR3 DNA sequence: TGTGCCATCAGCGAAAGGACGGGGGGCAGAGGGGAAAAACTGTTTTTT. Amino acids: CAISERTGGRGEKLFF.

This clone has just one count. The CDR3 nucleotides read TGTGCCAGCAGTATGCGGGGGGGCTCCGGGGAGCTGTTTTTT. Protein product: CASSMRGGSGELFF. The chain has TRBV11-2 and TRBJ2-2; 9 bases map to TRBD2. The junction had 5 bases not matched to a gene; V was cut back by 6 bases and J by 6 bases. The CDR3 covers 14 residues. Per germline, CDR1 SGHAT and CDR2 FQNNGV.

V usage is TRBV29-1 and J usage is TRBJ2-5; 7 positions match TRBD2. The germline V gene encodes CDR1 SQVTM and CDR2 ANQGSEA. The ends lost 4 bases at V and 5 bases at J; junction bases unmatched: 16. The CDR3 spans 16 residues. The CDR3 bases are TGCAGCGTTGGTGGGTTGGCGGGGGTCGGTAGGGAGACCCAGTACTTC. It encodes CSVGGLAGVGRETQYF.